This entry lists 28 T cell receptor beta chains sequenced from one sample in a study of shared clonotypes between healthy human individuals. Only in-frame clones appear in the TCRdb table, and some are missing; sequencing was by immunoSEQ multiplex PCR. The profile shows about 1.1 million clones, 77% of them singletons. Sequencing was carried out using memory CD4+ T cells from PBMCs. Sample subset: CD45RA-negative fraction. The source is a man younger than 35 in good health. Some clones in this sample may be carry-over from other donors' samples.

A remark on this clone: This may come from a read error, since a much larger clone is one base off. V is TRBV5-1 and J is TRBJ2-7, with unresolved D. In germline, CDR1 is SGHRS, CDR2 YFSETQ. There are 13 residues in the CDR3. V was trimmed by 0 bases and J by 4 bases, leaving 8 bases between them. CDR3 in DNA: TGCGCCAGCAGCTTGGGATTACATTACGAGCAGTACTTC. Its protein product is CASSLGLHYEQYF.

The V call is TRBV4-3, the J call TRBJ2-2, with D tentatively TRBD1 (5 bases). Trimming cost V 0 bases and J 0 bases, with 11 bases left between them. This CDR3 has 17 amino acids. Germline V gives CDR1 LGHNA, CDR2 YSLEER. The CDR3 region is CASSQDVPTANTGELFF. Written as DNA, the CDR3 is TGCGCCAGCAGCCAAGATGTGCCGACAGCGAACACCGGGGAGCTGTTTTTT.

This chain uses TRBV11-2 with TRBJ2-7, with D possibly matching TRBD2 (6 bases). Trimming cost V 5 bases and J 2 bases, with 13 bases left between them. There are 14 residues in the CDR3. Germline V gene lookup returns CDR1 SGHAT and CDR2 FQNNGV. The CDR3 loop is CASSLGLIAYEQYF. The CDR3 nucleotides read TGTGCCAGCAGCCTTGGACTAATCGCCTACGAGCAGTACTTC.

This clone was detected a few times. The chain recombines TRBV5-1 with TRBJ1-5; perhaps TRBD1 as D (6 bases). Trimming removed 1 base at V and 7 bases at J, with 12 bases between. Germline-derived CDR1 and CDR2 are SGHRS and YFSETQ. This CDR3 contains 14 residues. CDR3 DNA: TGCGCCAGCAGCTTGACAGGGAGTGACCAGCCCCAGCATTTT. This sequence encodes CASSLTGSDQPQHF.

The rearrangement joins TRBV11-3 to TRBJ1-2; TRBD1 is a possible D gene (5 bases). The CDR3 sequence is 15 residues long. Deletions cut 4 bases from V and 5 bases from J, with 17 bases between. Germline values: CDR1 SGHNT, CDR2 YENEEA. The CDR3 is CASSWGFDSLYGYTF. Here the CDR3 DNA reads TGTGCCAGCAGCTGGGGGTTCGACAGCCTATATGGCTACACCTTC.

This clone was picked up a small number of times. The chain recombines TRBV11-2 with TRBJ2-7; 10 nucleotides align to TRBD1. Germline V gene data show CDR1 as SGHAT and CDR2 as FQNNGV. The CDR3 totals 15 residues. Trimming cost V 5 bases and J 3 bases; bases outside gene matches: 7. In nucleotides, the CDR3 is TGTGCCAGCAGCCAAACGACAGGGGGCGTCTACGAGCAGTACTTC. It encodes CASSQTTGGVYEQYF.

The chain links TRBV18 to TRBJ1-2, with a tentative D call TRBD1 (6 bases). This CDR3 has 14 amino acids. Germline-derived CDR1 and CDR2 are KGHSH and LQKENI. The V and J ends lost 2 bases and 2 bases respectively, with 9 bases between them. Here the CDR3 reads CASSPGQLNYGYTF. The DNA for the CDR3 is TGTGCCAGCTCACCAGGACAGCTAAACTATGGCTACACCTTC.

The CDR3 sequence: CAIFDSGRRADTQYF. Here the CDR3 DNA reads TGTGCCATTTTTGATAGCGGGAGAAGGGCAGATACGCAGTATTTT. The chain joins TRBV10-3 to TRBJ2-3; the match to TRBD2 covers 9 bases. V lost 9 bases to trimming and J lost 4 bases; unmatched junction nucleotides: 11. There are 15 residues in the CDR3. The germline gives CDR1 ENHRY, CDR2 SYGVKD.

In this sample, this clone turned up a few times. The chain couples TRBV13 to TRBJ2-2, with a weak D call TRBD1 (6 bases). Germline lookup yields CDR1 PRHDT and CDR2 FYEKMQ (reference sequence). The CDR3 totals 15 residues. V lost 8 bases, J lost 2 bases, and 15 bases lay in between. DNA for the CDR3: TGTGCCAGCCGGACCAGGACAGTAAACACCGGGGAGCTGTTTTTT. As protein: CASRTRTVNTGELFF. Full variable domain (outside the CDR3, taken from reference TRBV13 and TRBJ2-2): AAGVIQSPRHLIKEKRETATLKCYPIPRHDTVYWYQQGPGQDPQFLISFYEKMQSDKGSIPDRFSAQQFSDYHSELNMSSLELGDSALYFCASRTRTVNTGELFFGEGSRLTVL.

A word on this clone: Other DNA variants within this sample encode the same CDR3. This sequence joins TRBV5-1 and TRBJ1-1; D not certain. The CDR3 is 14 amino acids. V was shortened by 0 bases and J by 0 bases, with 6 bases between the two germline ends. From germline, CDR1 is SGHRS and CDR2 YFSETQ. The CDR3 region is CASSLAALNTEAFF. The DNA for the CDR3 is TGCGCCAGCAGCTTGGCGGCCTTGAACACTGAAGCTTTCTTT.

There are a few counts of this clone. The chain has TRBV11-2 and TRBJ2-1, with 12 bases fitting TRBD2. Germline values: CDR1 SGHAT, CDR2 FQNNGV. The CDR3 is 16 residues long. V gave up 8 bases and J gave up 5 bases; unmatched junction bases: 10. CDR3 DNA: TGTGCCAGCGGCCGGACTAGCGGGAAGTATCACAATGAGCAGTTCTTC. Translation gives CASGRTSGKYHNEQFF.

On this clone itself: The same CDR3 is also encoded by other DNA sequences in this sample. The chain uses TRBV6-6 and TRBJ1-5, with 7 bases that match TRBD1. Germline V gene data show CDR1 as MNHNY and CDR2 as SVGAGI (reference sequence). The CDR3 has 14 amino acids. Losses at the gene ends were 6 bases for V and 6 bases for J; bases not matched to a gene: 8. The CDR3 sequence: CASSKTGLGQPQHF. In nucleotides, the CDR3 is TGTGCCAGCAGCAAGACAGGGCTGGGTCAGCCCCAGCATTTT.

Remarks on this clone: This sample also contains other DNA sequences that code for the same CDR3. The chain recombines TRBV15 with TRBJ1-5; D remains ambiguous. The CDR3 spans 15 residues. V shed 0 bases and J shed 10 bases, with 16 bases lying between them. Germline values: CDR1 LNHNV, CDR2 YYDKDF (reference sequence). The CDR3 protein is CATSREREGPSPQHF. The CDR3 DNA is TGTGCCACCAGCAGAGAAAGGGAAGGTCCAAGCCCCCAGCATTTT.

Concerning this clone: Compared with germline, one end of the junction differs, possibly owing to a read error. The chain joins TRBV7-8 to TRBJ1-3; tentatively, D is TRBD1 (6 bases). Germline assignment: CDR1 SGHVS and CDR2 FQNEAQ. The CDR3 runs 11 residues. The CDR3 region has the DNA TGTGCCAGCAGCTTGGGCGGGACAATAGATTTT. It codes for CASSLGGTIDF. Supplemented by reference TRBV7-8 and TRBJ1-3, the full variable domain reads GAGVSQSPRYKVAKRGQDVALRCDPISGHVSLFWYQQALGQGPEFLTYFQNEAQLDKSGLPSDRFFAERPEGSVSTLKIQRTQQEDSAVYLCASSLGGTIDFGEGSWLTVV.

Here the CDR3 DNA reads TGTGCCAGCCTACCAACAGGGAGAGAGACCCAGTACTTC. Translated: CASLPTGRETQYF. This sequence joins TRBV6-1 and TRBJ2-5, with a tentative D call TRBD1 (6 bases). V shed 8 bases and J shed 4 bases, with 14 bases lying between them. Germline V lookup: CDR1 MNHNS, CDR2 SASEGT. The CDR3 covers 13 residues.

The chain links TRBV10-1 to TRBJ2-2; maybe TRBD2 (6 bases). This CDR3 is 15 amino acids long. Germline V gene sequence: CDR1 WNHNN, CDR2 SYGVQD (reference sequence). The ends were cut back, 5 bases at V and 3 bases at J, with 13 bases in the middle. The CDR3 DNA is TGCGCCAGCAGTCAGGACCGGAGGGACACCGGGGAGCTGTTTTTT. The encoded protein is CASSQDRRDTGELFF.

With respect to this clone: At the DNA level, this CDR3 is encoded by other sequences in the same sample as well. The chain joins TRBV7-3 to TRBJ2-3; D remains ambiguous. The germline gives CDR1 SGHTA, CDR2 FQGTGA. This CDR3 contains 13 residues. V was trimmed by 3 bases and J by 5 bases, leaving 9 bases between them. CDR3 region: CASSLIGLDTQYF. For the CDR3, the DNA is TGTGCCAGCAGCTTGATCGGATTAGATACGCAGTATTTT.

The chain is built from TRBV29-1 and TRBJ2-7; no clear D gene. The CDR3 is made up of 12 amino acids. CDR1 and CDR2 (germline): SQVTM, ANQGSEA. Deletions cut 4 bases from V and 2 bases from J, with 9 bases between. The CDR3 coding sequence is TGCAGCGTTGGTGGGCAGCCCTACGAGCAGTACTTC. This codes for CSVGGQPYEQYF.

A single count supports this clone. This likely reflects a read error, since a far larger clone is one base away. The CDR3 protein is CASSFWGGSLDTQYF. DNA of the CDR3: TGTGCCAGCAGCTTTTGGGGGGGTTCTCTAGATACGCAGTATTTT. J is TRBJ2-3 and V is TRBV11-1, with 7 nucleotides matching TRBD2. This CDR3 has 15 amino acids. CDR1 is SGHAT, CDR2 FQDESV, per germline (reference sequence). Trimming at V came to 3 bases and at J to 5 bases, leaving 8 bases not matched to a gene.

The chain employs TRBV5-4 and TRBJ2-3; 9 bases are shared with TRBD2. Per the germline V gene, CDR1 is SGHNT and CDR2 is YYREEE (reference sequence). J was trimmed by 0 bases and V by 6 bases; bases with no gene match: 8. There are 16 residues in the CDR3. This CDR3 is CASTSTSGPSTDTQYF. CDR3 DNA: TGTGCCAGCACCTCGACTAGCGGTCCTAGCACAGATACGCAGTATTTT.

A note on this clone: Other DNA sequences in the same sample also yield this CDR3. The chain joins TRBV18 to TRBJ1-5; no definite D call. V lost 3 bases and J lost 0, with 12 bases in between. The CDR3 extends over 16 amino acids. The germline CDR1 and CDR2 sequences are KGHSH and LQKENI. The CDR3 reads CASSPRAVRSNQPQHF. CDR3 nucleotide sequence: TGTGCCAGCTCACCTCGGGCAGTTCGTAGCAATCAGCCCCAGCATTTT.

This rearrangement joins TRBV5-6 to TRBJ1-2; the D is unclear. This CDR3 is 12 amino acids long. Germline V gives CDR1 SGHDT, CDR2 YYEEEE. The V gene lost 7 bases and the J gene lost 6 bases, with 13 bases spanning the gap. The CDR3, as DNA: TGTGCCAGCCGATATGTTGGGGATGGCTACACCTTC. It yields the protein CASRYVGDGYTF.

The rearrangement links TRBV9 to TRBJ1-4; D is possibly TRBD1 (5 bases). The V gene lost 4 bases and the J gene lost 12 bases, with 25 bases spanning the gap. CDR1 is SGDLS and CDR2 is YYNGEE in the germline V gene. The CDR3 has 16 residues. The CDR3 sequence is CASSPRGGWEPGELFF. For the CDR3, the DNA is TGTGCCAGCAGCCCCCGGGGCGGATGGGAACCCGGGGAACTGTTTTTT.

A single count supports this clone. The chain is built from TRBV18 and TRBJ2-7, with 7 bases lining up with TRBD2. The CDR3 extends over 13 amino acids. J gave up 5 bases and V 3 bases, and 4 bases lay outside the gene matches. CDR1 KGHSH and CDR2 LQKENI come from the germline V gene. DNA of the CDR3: TGTGCCAGCTCACCCTACGGGAGGAACGAGCAGTACTTC. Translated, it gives CASSPYGRNEQYF.

In DNA, the CDR3 is TGTGCCAGCAGTAGGGACAGGGCGTACGAGCAGTACTTC. Residues: CASSRDRAYEQYF. The chain has TRBV28 and TRBJ2-7; the match to TRBD1 covers 9 bases. The CDR3 extends over 13 amino acids. CDR1 MDHEN and CDR2 SYDVKM come from the germline V gene. V gave up 5 bases and J gave up 4 bases; unmatched junction bases: 3.

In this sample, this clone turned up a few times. CDR3 amino acids: CASSPPVLAGGRRDTQYF. The DNA of the CDR3 is TGTGCCAGCTCACCACCCGTCCTAGCGGGAGGTAGGAGAGATACGCAGTATTTT. The J gene is TRBJ2-3, the V gene TRBV18; 11 bases are shared with TRBD2. CDR1 KGHSH and CDR2 LQKENI come from the germline V gene. V lost 0 bases to trimming and J lost 5 bases; unmatched junction nucleotides: 10. There are 18 residues in the CDR3.

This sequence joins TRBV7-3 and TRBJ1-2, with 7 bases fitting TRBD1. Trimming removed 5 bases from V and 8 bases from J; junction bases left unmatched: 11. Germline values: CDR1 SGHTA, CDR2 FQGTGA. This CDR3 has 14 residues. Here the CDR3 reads CASSPTGRGLGYTF. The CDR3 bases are TGTGCCAGCAGCCCGACAGGGAGGGGACTAGGCTACACCTTC.

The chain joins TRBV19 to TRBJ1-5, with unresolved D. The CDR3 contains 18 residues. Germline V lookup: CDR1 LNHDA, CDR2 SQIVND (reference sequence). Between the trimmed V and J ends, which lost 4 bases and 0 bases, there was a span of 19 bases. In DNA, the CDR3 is TGTGCCAGTAGTAAAGATATTTGGGGAGCTCTTAGCAATCAGCCCCAGCATTTT. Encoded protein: CASSKDIWGALSNQPQHF.